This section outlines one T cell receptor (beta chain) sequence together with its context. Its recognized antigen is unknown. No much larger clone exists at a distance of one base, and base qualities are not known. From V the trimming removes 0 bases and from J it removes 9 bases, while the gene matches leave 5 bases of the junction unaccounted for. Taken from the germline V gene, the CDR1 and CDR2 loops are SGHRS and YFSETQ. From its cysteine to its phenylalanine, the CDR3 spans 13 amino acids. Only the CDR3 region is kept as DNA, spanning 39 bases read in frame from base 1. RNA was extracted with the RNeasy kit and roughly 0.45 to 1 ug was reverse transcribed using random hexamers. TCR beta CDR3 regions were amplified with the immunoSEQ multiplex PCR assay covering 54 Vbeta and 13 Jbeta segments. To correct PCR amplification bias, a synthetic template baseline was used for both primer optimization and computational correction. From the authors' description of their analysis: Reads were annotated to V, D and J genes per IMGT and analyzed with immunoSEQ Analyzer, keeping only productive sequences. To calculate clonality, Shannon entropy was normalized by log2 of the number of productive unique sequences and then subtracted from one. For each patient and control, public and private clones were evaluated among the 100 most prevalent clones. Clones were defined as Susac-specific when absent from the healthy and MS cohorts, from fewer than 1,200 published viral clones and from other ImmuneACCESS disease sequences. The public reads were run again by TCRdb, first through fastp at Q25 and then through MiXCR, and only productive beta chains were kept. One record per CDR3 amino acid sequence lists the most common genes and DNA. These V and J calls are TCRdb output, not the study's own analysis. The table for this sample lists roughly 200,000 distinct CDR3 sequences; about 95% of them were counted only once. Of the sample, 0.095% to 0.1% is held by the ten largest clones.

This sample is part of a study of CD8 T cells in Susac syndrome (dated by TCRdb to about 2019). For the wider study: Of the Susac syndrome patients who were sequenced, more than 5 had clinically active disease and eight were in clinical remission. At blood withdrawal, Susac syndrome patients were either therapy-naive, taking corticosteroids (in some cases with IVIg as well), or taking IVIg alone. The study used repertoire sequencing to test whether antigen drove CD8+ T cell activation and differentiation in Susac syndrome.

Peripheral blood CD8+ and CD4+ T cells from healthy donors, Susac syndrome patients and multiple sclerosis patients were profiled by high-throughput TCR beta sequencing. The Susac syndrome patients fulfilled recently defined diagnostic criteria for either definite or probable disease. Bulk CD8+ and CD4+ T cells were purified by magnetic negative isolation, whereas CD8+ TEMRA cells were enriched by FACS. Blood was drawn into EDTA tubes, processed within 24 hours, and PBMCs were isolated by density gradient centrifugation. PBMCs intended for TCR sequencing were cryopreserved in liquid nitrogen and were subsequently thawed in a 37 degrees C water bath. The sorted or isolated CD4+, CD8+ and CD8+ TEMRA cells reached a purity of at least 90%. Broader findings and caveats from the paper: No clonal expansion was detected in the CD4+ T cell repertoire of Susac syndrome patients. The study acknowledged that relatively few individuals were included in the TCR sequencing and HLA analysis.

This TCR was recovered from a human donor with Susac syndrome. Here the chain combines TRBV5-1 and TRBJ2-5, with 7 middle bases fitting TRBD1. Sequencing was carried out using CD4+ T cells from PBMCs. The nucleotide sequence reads TGCGCCAGCAGCTTGGAAGGGGACAGAGCCCAGTACTTC. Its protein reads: CASSLEGDRAQYF.